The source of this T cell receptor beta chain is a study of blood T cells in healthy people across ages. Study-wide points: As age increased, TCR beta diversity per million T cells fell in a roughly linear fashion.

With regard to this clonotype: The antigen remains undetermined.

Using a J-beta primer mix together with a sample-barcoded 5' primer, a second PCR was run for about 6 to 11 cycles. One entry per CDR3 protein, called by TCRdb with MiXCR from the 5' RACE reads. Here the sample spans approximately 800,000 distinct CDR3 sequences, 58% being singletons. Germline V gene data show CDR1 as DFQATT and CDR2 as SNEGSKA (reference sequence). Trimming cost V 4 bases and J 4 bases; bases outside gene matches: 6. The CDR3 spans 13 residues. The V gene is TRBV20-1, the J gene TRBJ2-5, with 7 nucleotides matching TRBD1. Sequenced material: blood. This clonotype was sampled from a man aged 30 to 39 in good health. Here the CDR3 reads CSAIETGRETQYF. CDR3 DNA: TGCAGTGCTATCGAGACAGGGCGAGAGACCCAGTACTTC.